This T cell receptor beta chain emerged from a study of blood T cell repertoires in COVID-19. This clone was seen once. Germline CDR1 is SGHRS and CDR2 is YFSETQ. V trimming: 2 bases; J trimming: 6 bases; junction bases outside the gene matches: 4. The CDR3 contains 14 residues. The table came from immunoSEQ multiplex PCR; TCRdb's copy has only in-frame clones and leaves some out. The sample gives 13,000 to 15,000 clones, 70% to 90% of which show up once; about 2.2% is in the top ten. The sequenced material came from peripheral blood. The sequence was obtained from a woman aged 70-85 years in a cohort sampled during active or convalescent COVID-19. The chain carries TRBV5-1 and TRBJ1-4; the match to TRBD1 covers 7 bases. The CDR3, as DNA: TGCGCCAGCAGCTTCGGGACAGCAGATGAAAAACTGTTTTTT. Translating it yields CASSFGTADEKLFF. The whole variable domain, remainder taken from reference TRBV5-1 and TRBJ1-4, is KAGVTQTPRYLIKTRGQQVTLSCSPISGHRSVSWYQQTPGQGLQFLFEYFSETQRNKGNFPGRFSGRQFSNSRSEMNVSTLELGDSALYLCASSFGTADEKLFFGSGTQLSVL.